This T cell receptor (beta chain) was found in a study of response to subunit inactivated influenza vaccine. Study results and limitations: The authors proposed limited new T cell recruitment per seasonal influenza vaccination.

Remarks on this clonotype: As yet, its antigen is unknown.

TCRdb fed the RT-PCR reads into MiXCR, producing one record per CDR3 protein. The sample holds 530,000 or so distinct CDR3 sequences, approximately 12% seen once. This CDR3 has 13 residues. The germline V gene encodes CDR1 SSHAT and CDR2 FNYEAQ (reference sequence). Trimming pared 0 bases from V and 7 bases from J, leaving 8 bases between. J is TRBJ2-3 and V is TRBV7-7; D not certain. The clonotype comes from a man aged 50 to 60 who received an inactivated influenza vaccine. The source material was PBMCs from blood, sampled on the day of vaccination. The CDR3 DNA sequence: TGTGCCAGCAGCTTAGCCGATGAGAATACGCAGTATTTT. Encoded protein: CASSLADENTQYF.